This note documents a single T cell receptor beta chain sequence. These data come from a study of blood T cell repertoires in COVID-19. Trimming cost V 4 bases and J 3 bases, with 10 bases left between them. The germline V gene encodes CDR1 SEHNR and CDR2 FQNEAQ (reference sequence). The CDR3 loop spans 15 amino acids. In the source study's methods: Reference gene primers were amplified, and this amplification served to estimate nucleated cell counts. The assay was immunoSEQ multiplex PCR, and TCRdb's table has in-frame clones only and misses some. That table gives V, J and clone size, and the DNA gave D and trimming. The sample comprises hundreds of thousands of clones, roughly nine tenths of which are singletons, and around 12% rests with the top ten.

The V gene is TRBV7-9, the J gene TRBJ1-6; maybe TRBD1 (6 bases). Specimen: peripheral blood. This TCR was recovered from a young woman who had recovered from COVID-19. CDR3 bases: TGTGCCAGCAGCTCCGCAGGGGTCTATAATTCACCCCTCCACTTT. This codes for CASSSAGVYNSPLHF.